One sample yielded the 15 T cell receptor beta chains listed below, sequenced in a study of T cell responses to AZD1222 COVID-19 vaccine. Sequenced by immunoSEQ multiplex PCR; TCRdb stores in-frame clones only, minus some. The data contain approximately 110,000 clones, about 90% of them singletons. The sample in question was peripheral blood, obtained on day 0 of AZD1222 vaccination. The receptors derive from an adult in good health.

CDR3 DNA: TGTGCCAGCAGCGCGGGGGCGGTCTTCCAAGAGACCCAGTACTTC. Protein product: CASSAGAVFQETQYF. This chain connects TRBV7-9 to TRBJ2-5; TRBD2 might be the D (7 bases). Germline assignment: CDR1 SEHNR and CDR2 FQNEAQ (reference sequence). The CDR3 has 15 residues. V was cut by 5 bases and J by 1 base, with 14 bases left in between.

The CDR3 DNA is TGCGCCAGCAGCTTGGTGACGGTAGGCCACGAGCAGTACTTC. It yields the protein CASSLVTVGHEQYF. J is TRBJ2-7 and V is TRBV5-1; D uncertain. V was shortened by 0 bases and J by 5 bases, with 12 bases between the two germline ends. CDR3 length: 14 residues. The V gene's germline CDR1 is SGHRS and CDR2 YFSETQ.

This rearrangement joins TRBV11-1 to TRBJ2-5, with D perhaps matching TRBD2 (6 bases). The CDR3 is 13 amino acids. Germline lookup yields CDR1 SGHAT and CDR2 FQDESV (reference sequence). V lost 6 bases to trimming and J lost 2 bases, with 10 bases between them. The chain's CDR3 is CASRAGPQETQYF. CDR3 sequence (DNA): TGTGCCAGCAGGGCGGGACCGCAAGAGACCCAGTACTTC.

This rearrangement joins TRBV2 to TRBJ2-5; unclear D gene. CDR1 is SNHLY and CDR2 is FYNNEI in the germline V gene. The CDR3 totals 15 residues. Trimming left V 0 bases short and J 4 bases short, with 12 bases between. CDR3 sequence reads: CASSEAGIWGETQYF. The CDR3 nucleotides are TGTGCCAGCAGTGAAGCGGGCATATGGGGAGAGACCCAGTACTTC.

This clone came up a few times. CDR3 in amino acids: CASSLGPFRRTGNTIYF. In nucleotides, the CDR3 is TGTGCCAGCAGCCTAGGCCCGTTCAGGAGGACTGGAAACACCATATATTTT. The chain carries TRBV5-6 and TRBJ1-3; D call uncertain. CDR3 length: 17 residues. Trimming removed 4 bases from V and 2 bases from J, with 19 bases in between. Germline CDR1 and CDR2: SGHDT and YYEEEE.

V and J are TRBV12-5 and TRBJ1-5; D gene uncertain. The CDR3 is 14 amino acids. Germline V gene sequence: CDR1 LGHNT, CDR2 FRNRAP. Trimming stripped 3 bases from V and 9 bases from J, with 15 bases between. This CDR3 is CASGFSNQAGPQHF. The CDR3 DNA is TGTGCTAGTGGTTTCTCTAACCAGGCTGGGCCCCAGCATTTT. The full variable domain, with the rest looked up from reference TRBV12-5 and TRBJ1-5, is DARVTQTPRHKVTEMGQEVTMRCQPILGHNTVFWYRQTMMQGLELLAYFRNRAPLDDSGMPKDRFSAEMPDATLATLKIQPSEPRDSAVYFCASGFSNQAGPQHFGDGTRLSIL.

The CDR3 DNA reads TGTGCCAGCACCAAGGGGTATCTAGCGGGAGGGTACAATGAGCAGTTCTTC. Translation: CASTKGYLAGGYNEQFF. V usage is TRBV5-5 and J usage is TRBJ2-1; 12 nucleotides line up with TRBD2. The CDR3 runs to 17 residues. CDR1 is SGHKS and CDR2 is YYEKEE in the germline V gene (reference sequence). V trimming: 6 bases; J trimming: 4 bases; junction bases outside the gene matches: 11.

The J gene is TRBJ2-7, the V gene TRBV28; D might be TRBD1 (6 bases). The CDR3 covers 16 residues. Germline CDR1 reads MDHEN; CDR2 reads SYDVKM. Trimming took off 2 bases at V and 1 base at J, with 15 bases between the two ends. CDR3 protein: CASSLSEGTLSYEQYF. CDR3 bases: TGTGCCAGCAGTTTAAGCGAGGGGACACTTTCCTACGAGCAGTACTTC. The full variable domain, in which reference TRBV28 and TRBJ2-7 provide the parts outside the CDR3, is DVKVTQSSRYLVKRTGEKVFLECVQDMDHENMFWYRQDPGLGLRLIYFSYDVKMKEKGDIPEGYSVSREKKERFSLILESASTNQTSMYLCASSLSEGTLSYEQYFGPGTRLTVT.

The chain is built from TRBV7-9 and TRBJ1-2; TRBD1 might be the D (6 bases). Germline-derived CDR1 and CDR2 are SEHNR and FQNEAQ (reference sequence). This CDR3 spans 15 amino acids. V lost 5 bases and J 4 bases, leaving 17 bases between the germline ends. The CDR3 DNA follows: TGTGCCAGCAGCCCCACGGGGGGCAGTCTCTATGGCTACACCTTC. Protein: CASSPTGGSLYGYTF.

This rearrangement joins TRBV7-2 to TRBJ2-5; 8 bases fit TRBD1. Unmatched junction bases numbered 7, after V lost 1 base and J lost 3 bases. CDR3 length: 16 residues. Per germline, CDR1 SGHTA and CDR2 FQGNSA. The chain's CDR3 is CASSLGGTGTKETQYF. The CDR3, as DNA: TGTGCCAGCAGCTTAGGGGGGACAGGCACGAAAGAGACCCAGTACTTC.

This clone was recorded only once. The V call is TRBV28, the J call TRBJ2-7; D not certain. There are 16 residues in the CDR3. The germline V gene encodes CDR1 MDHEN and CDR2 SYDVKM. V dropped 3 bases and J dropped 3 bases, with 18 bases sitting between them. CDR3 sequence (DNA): TGTGCCAGCAGTTTGGAGTTTCGTGAGGACGGCTACGAGCAGTACTTC. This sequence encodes CASSLEFREDGYEQYF.

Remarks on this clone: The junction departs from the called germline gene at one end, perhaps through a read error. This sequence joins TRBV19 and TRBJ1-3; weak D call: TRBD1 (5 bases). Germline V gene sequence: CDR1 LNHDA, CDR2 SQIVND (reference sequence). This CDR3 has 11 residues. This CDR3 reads CASRIWDREVF. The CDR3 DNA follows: TGTGCCAGTAGAATCTGGGACCGCGAAGTTTTT.

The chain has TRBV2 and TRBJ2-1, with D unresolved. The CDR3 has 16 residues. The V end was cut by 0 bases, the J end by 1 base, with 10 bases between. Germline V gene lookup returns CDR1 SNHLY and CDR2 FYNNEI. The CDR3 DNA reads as TGTGCCAGCAGTGAAGCAAGGCTCCTTTCCTACAATGAGCAGTTCTTC. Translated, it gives CASSEARLLSYNEQFF.

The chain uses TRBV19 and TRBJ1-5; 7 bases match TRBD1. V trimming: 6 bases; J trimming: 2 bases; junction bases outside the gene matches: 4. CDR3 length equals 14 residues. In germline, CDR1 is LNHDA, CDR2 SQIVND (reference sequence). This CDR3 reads CASSRDRGNQPQHF. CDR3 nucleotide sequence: TGTGCCAGTAGCCGGGACAGAGGCAATCAGCCCCAGCATTTT.

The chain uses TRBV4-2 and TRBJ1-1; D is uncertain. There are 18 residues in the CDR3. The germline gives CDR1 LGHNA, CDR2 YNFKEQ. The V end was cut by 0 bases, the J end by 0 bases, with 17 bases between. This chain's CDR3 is CASSQEMGSARLNTEAFF. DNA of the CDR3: TGTGCCAGCAGCCAAGAAATGGGGTCCGCCCGTCTGAACACTGAAGCTTTCTTT.